The clone carrying this T cell receptor (beta chain) was observed a handful of times. Antigen unknown. This entry belongs to a study of T-cell memory formation after mild COVID-19. Study-wide background: Largely donor-specific TCR clusters were found.

Trimming took off 3 bases at V and 5 bases at J, with 14 bases between the two ends. In germline, CDR1 is SGDLS, CDR2 YYNGEE. This CDR3 has 14 amino acids. Whole-study findings and limits: Balance between CD4 and CD8 was seen in clones contracting day 15 to 85, and a CD4+ lean was seen in later expanders. Pre-infection memory showed some responding clones, and this suggested that cross-reactive memory joined.

MiXCR was run by TCRdb on the 5' RACE reads, yielding one entry per CDR3 protein. The sample holds 150,000 or so distinct CDR3 sequences, 31% seen once. Sequenced material: PBMCs or a T cell subset sorted from them (not recorded which). This sequence was found in an adult woman who had mild COVID-19 (a few samples of this study predate the infection). Cell type and time point are not known. This chain links TRBV9 with TRBJ2-5, with D uncertain. CDR3 sequence: CASSADALGETQYF. CDR3 nucleotides: TGTGCCAGCAGCGCAGACGCCCTGGGGGAGACCCAGTACTTC.